Listed here is a single T cell receptor beta chain. The sample contains more than one DNA sequence encoding this CDR3. This sample is part of a study of shared clonotypes between healthy human individuals. Losses at the gene ends were 1 base for V and 2 bases for J; bases not matched to a gene: 2. This CDR3 spans 15 amino acids. Germline lookup yields CDR1 SGHTA and CDR2 FQGNSA. Clones were read by immunoSEQ multiplex PCR, and TCRdb kept only the in-frame ones, dropping some. Of fewer than 1.6 million clones listed, around 98.5% are singletons. The sample consisted of naive CD4+ T cells sorted from blood. Described subset: CD45RA+ positively selected. The TCR comes from a man aged 30 to 39 in good health. This chain links TRBV7-2 with TRBJ2-7; TRBD1 agrees at 10 bases. DNA for the CDR3: TGTGCCAGCAGCTTAGAAGGACAGGGGGCCTACGAGCAGTACTTC. It encodes CASSLEGQGAYEQYF.